This T cell receptor beta chain was observed in a study of Graves' ophthalmopathy and Graves' hyperthyroidism. Researchers turned away patients with other autoimmune diseases, uncontrolled infections, pregnancy or lactation. Clinicians made diagnoses from clinical symptoms, serum thyroxine, TRAb, thyroid ultrasound and orbital computed tomography. Amplification of TCR beta CDR3 regions used RNA transcripts. The workflow started with a first-round RT-PCR run with HTBI primers and then moved on to a second-round multiplex PCR. Each CDR3 protein is one row after TCRdb ran MiXCR on the multiplex PCR reads. The sample lists approximately 460,000 distinct CDR3 sequences; about 15% were seen once. The sample comprised blood. The sequence was obtained from a woman aged 30 to 39 with Graves' ophthalmopathy.

CDR3 loop: CATYSGSRETQYF. For the CDR3, the DNA is TGTGCCACCTATAGCGGGAGTCGGGAGACCCAGTACTTC. The chain joins TRBV6-1 to TRBJ2-5; 9 bases match TRBD2. Germline CDR1 is MNHNS and CDR2 is SASEGT. The ends lost 10 bases at V and 5 bases at J; junction bases unmatched: 8. The CDR3 is 13 amino acids.